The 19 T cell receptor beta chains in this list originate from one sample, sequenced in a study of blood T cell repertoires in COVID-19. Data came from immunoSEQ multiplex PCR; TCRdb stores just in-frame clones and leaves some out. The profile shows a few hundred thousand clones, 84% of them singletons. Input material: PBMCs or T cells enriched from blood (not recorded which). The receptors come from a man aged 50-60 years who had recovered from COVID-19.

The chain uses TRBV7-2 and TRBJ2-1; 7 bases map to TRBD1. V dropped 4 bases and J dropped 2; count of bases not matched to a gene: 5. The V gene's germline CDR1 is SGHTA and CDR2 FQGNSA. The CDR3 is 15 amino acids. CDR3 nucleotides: TGTGCCAGCAGCTGGACAGGCGACGCCTACAATGAGCAGTTCTTC. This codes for CASSWTGDAYNEQFF. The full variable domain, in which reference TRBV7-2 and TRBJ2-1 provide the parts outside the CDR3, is GAGVSQSPSNKVTEKGKDVELRCDPISGHTALYWYRQSLGQGLEFLIYFQGNSAPDKSGLPSDRFSAERTGGSVSTLTIQRTQQEDSAVYLCASSWTGDAYNEQFFGPGTRLTVL.

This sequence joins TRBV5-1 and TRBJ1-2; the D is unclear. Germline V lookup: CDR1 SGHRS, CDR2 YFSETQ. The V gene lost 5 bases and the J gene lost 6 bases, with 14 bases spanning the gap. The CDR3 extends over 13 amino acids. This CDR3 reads CASRPVEGHGYTF. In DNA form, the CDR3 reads TGCGCCAGCAGACCAGTGGAGGGCCATGGCTACACCTTC.

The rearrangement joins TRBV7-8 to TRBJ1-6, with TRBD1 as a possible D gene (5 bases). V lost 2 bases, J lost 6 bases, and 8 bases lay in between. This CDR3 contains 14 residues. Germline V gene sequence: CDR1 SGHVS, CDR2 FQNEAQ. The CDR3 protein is CASSLFRANSPLHF. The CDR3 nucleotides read TGTGCCAGCAGCTTATTCAGGGCTAATTCACCCCTCCACTTT.

The CDR3 DNA reads TGTGCCAGCAGCGTAGGAGGGGGACAGGGGATCTATGGCTACACCTTC. This encodes CASSVGGGQGIYGYTF. The V gene is TRBV9, the J gene TRBJ1-2, with 10 bases identical to TRBD1. This CDR3 comprises 16 residues. Germline V lookup: CDR1 SGDLS, CDR2 YYNGEE. J was trimmed by 4 bases and V by 0 bases; bases with no gene match: 6.

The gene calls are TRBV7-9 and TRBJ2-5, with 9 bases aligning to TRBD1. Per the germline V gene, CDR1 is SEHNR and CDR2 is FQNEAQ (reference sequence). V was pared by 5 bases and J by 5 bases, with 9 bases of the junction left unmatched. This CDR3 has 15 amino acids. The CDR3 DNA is TGTGCCAGCAGCAAACGGACAGGGGCGGGGGAGACCCAGTACTTC. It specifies CASSKRTGAGETQYF.

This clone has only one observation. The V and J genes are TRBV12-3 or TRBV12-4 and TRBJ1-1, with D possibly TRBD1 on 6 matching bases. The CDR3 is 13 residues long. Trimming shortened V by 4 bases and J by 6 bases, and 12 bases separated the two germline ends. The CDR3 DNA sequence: TGTGCCAGCAGTTGGGGGCCCAGCTCTGAAGCTTTCTTT. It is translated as CASSWGPSSEAFF.

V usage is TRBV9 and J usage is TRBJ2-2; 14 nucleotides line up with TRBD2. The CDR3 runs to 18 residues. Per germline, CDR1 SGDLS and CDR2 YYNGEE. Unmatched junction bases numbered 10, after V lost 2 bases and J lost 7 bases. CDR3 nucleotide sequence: TGTGCCAGCAGCGTCGGACTAGCGGGAGGTATCTCTAGCGGGGAGCTGTTTTTT. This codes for CASSVGLAGGISSGELFF.

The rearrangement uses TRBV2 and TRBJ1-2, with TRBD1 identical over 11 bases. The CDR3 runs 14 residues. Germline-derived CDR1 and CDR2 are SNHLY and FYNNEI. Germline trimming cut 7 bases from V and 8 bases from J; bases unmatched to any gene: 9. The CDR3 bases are TGTGCCAGCACTAGAGGACAGGGGGCTTGGGGCTACACCTTC. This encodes CASTRGQGAWGYTF.

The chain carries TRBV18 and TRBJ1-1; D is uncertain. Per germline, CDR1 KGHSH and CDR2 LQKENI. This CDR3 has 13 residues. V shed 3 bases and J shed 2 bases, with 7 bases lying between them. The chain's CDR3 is CASSPGSNTEAFF. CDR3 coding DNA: TGTGCCAGCTCACCCGGGAGTAACACTGAAGCTTTCTTT.

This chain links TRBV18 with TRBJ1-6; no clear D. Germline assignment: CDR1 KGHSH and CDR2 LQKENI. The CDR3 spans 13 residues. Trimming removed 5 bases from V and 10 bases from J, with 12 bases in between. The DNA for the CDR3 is TGTGCCAGCTCAGACTTGAGTGGGTCACCCCTCCACTTT. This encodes CASSDLSGSPLHF.

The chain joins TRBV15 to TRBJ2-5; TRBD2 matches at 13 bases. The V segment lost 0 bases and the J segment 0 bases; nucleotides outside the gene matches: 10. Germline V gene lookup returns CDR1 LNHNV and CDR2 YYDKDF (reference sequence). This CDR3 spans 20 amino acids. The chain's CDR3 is CATSRDETSGLAGDQETQYF. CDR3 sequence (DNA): TGTGCCACCAGCAGAGATGAGACTTCTGGACTAGCGGGGGACCAAGAGACCCAGTACTTC.

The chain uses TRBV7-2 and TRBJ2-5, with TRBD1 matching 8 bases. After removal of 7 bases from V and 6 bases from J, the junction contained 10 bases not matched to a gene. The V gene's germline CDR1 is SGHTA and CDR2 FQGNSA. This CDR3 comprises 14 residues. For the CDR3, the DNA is TGTGCCAGCACCTTGCAGGGGGCGGGAAAGACCCAGTACTTC. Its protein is CASTLQGAGKTQYF. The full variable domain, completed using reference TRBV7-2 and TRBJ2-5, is GAGVSQSPSNKVTEKGKDVELRCDPISGHTALYWYRQSLGQGLEFLIYFQGNSAPDKSGLPSDRFSAERTGGSVSTLTIQRTQQEDSAVYLCASTLQGAGKTQYFGPGTRLLVL.

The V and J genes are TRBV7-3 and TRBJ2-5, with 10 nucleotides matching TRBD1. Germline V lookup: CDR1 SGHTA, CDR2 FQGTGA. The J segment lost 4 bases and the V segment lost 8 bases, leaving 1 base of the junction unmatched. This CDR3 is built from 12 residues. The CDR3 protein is CASGTGVETQYF. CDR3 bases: TGTGCCAGCGGGACAGGGGTAGAGACCCAGTACTTC.

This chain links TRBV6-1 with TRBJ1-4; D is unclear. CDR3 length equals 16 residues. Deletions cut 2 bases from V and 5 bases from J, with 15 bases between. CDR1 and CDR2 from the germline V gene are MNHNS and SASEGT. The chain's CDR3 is CASSEYIEVQNEKLFF. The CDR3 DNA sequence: TGTGCCAGCAGTGAATACATCGAAGTACAAAATGAAAAACTGTTTTTT.

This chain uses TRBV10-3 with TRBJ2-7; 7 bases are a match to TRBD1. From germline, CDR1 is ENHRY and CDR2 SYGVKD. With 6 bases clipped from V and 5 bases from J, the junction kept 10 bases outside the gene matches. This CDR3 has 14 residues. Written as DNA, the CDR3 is TGTGCCATCAGGGACACAGGGGTAGGGGACGAGCAGTACTTC. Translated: CAIRDTGVGDEQYF.

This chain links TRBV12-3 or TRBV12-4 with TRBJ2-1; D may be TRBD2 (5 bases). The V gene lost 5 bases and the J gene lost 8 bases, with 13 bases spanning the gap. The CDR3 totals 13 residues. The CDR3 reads CASSPPGGHEQFF. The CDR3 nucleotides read TGTGCCAGCAGTCCTCCCGGAGGACATGAGCAGTTCTTC.

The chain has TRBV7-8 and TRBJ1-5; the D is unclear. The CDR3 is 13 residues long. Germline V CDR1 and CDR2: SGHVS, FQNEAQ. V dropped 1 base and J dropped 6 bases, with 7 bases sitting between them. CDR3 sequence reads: CASSLDRRQPQHF. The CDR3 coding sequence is TGTGCCAGCAGCTTAGACAGACGTCAGCCCCAGCATTTT.

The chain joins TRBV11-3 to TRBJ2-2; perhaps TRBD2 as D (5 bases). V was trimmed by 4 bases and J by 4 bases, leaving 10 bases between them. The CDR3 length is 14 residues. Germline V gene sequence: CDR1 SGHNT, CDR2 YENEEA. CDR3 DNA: TGTGCCAGCAGCTCTTGGGAGCTCACCGGGGAGCTGTTTTTT. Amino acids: CASSSWELTGELFF.

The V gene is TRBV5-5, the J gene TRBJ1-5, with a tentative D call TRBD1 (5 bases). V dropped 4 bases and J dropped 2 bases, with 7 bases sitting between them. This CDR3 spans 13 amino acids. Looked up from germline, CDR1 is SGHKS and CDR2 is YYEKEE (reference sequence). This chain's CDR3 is CASSGGGNQPQHF. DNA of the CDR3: TGTGCCAGCAGCGGGGGGGGCAATCAGCCCCAGCATTTT.